The entry below describes one T cell receptor beta chain. The sample originates from a study of shared clonotypes between healthy human individuals. In the study overall: The study used three CD4 naive, three CD4 memory, two CD8 naive and one CD8 memory plate per donor.

The assay was immunoSEQ multiplex PCR, and TCRdb's table has in-frame clones only and misses some. The sample includes hundreds of thousands of clones, around 72% of them seen just once. Subsets obtained from CD4+ cells comprised CD45RA+ naive and CD45RA-negative memory cells. Sequenced input: memory CD4+ T cells sorted from blood. Subset meaning: CD45RA-negative fraction. The clonotype originates from a woman aged 25 to 39 in good health.

CDR3 in amino acids: CASSFAGTEANVLTF. The DNA of the CDR3 is TGTGCCAGCAGTTTCGCCGGGACAGAGGCCAACGTCCTGACTTTC. V is TRBV6-6 and J is TRBJ2-6; 7 bases align to TRBD1. The J segment lost 6 bases and the V segment lost 4 bases, leaving 6 bases of the junction unmatched. The CDR3 runs 15 residues. CDR1 is MNHNY, CDR2 SVGAGI, per germline (reference sequence).